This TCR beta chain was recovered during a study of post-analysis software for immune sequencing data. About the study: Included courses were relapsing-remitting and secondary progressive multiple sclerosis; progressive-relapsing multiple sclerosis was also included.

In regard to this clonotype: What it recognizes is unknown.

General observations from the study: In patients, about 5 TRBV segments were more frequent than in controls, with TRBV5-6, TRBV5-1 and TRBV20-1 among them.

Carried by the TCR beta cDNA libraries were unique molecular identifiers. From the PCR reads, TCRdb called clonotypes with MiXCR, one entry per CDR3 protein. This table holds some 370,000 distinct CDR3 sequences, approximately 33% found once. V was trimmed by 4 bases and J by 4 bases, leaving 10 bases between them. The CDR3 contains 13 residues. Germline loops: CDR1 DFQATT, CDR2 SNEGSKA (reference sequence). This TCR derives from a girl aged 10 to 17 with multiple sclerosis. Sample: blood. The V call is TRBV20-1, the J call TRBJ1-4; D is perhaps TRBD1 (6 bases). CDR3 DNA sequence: TGCAGTGCTATCCGGACAGTTAATGAAAAACTGTTTTTT. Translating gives CSAIRTVNEKLFF.